This is a list of T cell receptor beta chains from one sample in a study of blood T cells in healthy people across ages. Each CDR3 protein gets one entry after TCRdb re-called the 5' RACE reads with MiXCR. This repertoire shows just over 800,000 distinct CDR3 sequences, roughly 60% found once; its top ten account for about a quarter. The sequenced material came from blood. These receptors all come from a man aged 25 to 40 in good health. Both conserved end residues are trimmed from each CDR3.

j_call v_call cdr3_aa
TRBJ2-7 TRBV6-5 ASSDSTDYEQY
TRBJ2-1 TRBV6-4 ASSDGQTSSYNEQF
TRBJ2-7 TRBV4-3 ASSQERGGFPYEQY
TRBJ1-1 TRBV12-3/TRBV12-4 ASSSSPGDPAEAF
TRBJ2-7 TRBV10-3 AISTTGTGTYEQY
TRBJ2-5 TRBV6-5 ASSYSTAYGKMTQY
TRBJ2-3 TRBV9 ASSPQADNTDTQY
TRBJ1-5 TRBV2 ATGATGNQPQH
TRBJ1-2 TRBV2 ASRETDYGYT
- TRBV4-2 ASSQEYLALEQY
TRBJ2-7 TRBV3-1 ASGGGSAPYEQY
TRBJ2-7 TRBV21-1 ASSRKTGDGEQY
TRBJ2-7 TRBV5-1 ASSLRRAPYEQY
TRBJ1-5 TRBV6-5 ASSYSGASNQPQH
TRBJ1-4 TRBV9 ASSQQGINEKLF
TRBJ2-3 TRBV4-2 ASSQETAITDTQY
TRBJ2-7 TRBV12-3/TRBV12-4 ASSFGGPDYEQY
TRBJ1-5 TRBV28 ASSLSPRGNQPQH
TRBJ1-1 TRBV20-1 SGERRRGRGEAF
TRBJ1-4 TRBV12-3/TRBV12-4 ASSQTPRGEKLF
TRBJ2-5 TRBV20-1 SAAVGDRLQETQY
TRBJ2-2 TRBV3-1 ASSLGQGAIGELF
TRBJ1-5 TRBV29-1 SVGGGGQPQH
TRBJ2-7 TRBV20-1 SADTGTSGGLSSYEQY
TRBJ2-1 TRBV14 ASSQRYYEQF
TRBJ2-7 TRBV28 ASSLWGLAGYEQY
TRBJ1-2 TRBV4-3 ASSQERRGAYGYT
TRBJ1-4 TRBV20-1 SATWHSTNEKLF
TRBJ1-2 TRBV9 ASSVAPSGTGGSTHGYT
TRBJ2-1 TRBV7-2 ASSLAWGYNEQF
TRBJ2-4 TRBV29-1 SVEGRSGGARNIQY
TRBJ2-7 TRBV28 ASTTPSEQY
TRBJ2-7 TRBV20-1 SARGDRGSYEQY
TRBJ2-3 TRBV7-2 ASSLGPGGVAGTDTQY
TRBJ2-3 TRBV12-3/TRBV12-4 VSRLQGSNTDTQY
TRBJ1-2 TRBV29-1 SVEVSGGYT
- TRBV6-5 ASSYSKVLTYEQY
TRBJ2-5 TRBV20-1 SARVGSQETQY
TRBJ2-4 TRBV7-2 ASRGVGENIQY
TRBJ2-4 TRBV6-4 ASSPDSYLAKNIQY
TRBJ2-3 TRBV7-9 ASSFSGTSGSGTQY
TRBJ2-3 TRBV6-4 ASSDSSGTSGGADTQY
TRBJ2-5 TRBV4-3 ASSQGILAAGRYRETQY
TRBJ2-7 TRBV12-3/TRBV12-4 ASSRSGQGYEQY
TRBJ2-2 TRBV20-1 SAPGSNTGELF
TRBJ2-7 TRBV4-1 ASSLGAGVSSYEQY
TRBJ2-1 TRBV4-2 ASSQDWASGGDEQF